This note documents a single T cell receptor (beta chain) sequence. Its antigen is undetermined. This CDR3 is built from 14 residues. Per the germline V gene, CDR1 is SGHVS and CDR2 is FQNEAQ. The germline V and J ends were trimmed by 1 base and 2 bases, with 8 bases remaining between them. These data originate in a study of T cell responses to AZD1222 COVID-19 vaccine. Clones were read by immunoSEQ multiplex PCR, and TCRdb kept only the in-frame ones, dropping some. In the table there are about 120,000 clones, over 80% of which are singletons. Study outcomes and limitations: Reportedly, nearly half of unique spike TCRs recognized epitopes outside B.1.351/B.1.1.7 mutations.

The chain links TRBV7-8 to TRBJ1-1; D is uncertain. Sample: peripheral blood, taken on day 0 of AZD1222 vaccination. The sequence derives from an adult in good health. In nucleotides, the CDR3 is TGTGCCAGCAGCTTAGAGCTCTCAAACACTGAAGCTTTCTTT. Translating gives CASSLELSNTEAFF.